The source of this TCR beta chain is a study of cytomegalovirus exposure and HLA in healthy donors. Regarding the study as a whole: Indistinguishable V segments such as TRBV6-2 and TRBV6-3 were excluded.

Amplification used 60 Vbeta primers and 13 Jbeta primers. Under the authors' procedure: Around 10 million of the approximately 80 million unique TCR beta chains counted in a later analysis were shared. The method was immunoSEQ multiplex PCR; TCRdb's version includes in-frame clones alone and lacks a portion of them. V and J calls and clone size are given by that table; D and trimming were obtained from the DNA. This sample carries 190,000 or so clones, 80% to 85% of them seen once, and the ten largest clones take 6.5%. Germline lookup yields CDR1 SEHNR and CDR2 FQNEAQ (reference sequence). CDR3 length: 17 amino acids. V was cut by 8 bases and J by 0 bases, with 20 bases left in between. As to this clone: The antigen is undetermined.

The sequencing input was PBMCs. This chain connects TRBV7-9 to TRBJ1-3; TRBD1 is a possible D gene (5 bases). This sequence was found in a woman aged 45-60 years in good health and CMV-seropositive. CDR3 in amino acids: CASDSWGSPSSGNTIYF. CDR3 sequence (DNA): TGTGCCAGCGACTCTTGGGGCTCTCCCAGCTCTGGAAACACCATATATTTT.